This T cell receptor beta chain derives from a study of T-cell memory formation after mild COVID-19. Whole-study context: TCR clusters were mostly donor specific.

Libraries for TCRalpha and TCRbeta carried sample barcodes and unique molecular identifiers via 5'RACE. TCRdb ran MiXCR on the 5' RACE reads and lists one entry per CDR3 protein. The data show under 300,000 distinct CDR3 sequences, 15% to 20% seen once. Broader study findings: Researchers found some responding clones in pre-infection memory, a sign that cross-reactive memory joined.

CDR1 is SEHNR, CDR2 FQNEAQ, per germline (reference sequence). This CDR3 region has 16 residues. V was pared by 4 bases and J by 3 bases, with 18 bases between. This clonotype was seen many times. What it binds is not known. Sequenced input: PBMCs or a T cell subset sorted from them (not recorded which). The TCR comes from a man aged 18 to 29 who had mild COVID-19 (a few samples of this study predate the infection). Cell type and time point are not known. V and J are TRBV7-9 and TRBJ1-1; D is possibly TRBD1 (5 bases). CDR3 amino acids: CASSYTPAGAYTEAFF. CDR3 nucleotide sequence: TGTGCCAGCAGCTACACCCCCGCCGGGGCCTACACTGAAGCTTTCTTT.